Listed below are T cell receptor beta chains from one sample, sequenced in a study of T cell changes during pregnancy in multiple sclerosis. Data came from immunoSEQ multiplex PCR; TCRdb stores just in-frame clones and leaves some out. The sample consists of some 77,000 clones, just over 90% of them appearing once. Material: CD4+ T cells from peripheral blood mononuclear cells, obtained before pregnancy. The receptors were sampled from a female donor with multiple sclerosis, enrolled in a pregnancy study. Both conserved end residues are part of each CDR3. The D gene is left open where the match is weak. A clone size is listed for some rows: how often the clone was seen (once, few, many), or a class if it is expanded.

TRBJ2-1 . TRBD1 TRBV18 CASSPPSAGGRNEQFF TGTGCCAGCTCACCACCTTCGGCAGGGGGTCGGAATGAGCAGTTCTTC
TRBJ2-1 . . TRBV15 CATSRRRGGFF TGTGCCACCAGCCGGAGGAGGGGGGGGTTCTTC
TRBJ1-4 . . TRBV19 CASSVPRRATNEKLFF TGTGCCAGTAGTGTCCCCAGACGGGCAACTAATGAAAAACTGTTTTTT
TRBJ2-6 . . TRBV27 CASGSSFSPHLSGANVLTF TGTGCCAGCGGTAGTAGCTTTTCCCCTCATCTCTCTGGGGCCAACGTCCTGACTTTC
TRBJ2-4 . TRBD1 TRBV18 CASSPLRDRDAKNIQYF TGTGCCAGCTCACCGCTTCGGGACAGGGACGCCAAAAACATTCAGTACTTC
TRBJ2-7 . TRBD1 TRBV6-5 CASSGDSSYEQYF TGTGCCAGCAGTGGGGACAGCTCCTACGAGCAGTACTTC
TRBJ1-2 . . TRBV7-9 CASSLSGAGGYTF TGTGCCAGCAGCTTATCAGGGGCCGGTGGCTACACCTTC
TRBJ2-1 . . TRBV19 CASSIEVRVLPNNEQFF TGTGCCAGTAGTATAGAAGTCAGGGTACTTCCAAACAATGAGCAGTTCTTC
TRBJ1-1 once TRBD1 TRBV19 CASSIRTGAGRNTEAFF TGTGCCAGTAGTATTAGGACAGGGGCGGGGAGGAACACTGAAGCTTTCTTT
TRBJ2-1 . TRBD2 TRBV5-1 CASSATSGARDEQFF TGCGCCAGCAGCGCTACTAGCGGGGCCAGGGATGAGCAGTTCTTC
TRBJ2-2 once . TRBV30 CAWRGEVEENTGELFF TGTGCCTGGAGAGGGGAGGTGGAGGAGAACACCGGGGAGCTGTTTTTT
TRBJ1-5 . . TRBV6-6 CASSYGQDQPQHF TGTGCCAGCAGTTACGGTCAGGATCAGCCCCAGCATTTT
TRBJ2-7 . . TRBV28 CASTLNRITYEQYF TGTGCCAGCACCCTAAACCGTATCACCTACGAGCAGTACTTC
TRBJ2-4 few TRBD1 TRBV30 CAWEGQRLAKNIQYF TGTGCCTGGGAGGGACAGAGGCTAGCCAAAAACATTCAGTACTTC
TRBJ2-7 . . TRBV5-8 CASTRRRSLYEQYF TGTGCCAGCACTCGGAGGAGATCTCTCTACGAGCAGTACTTC
TRBJ2-6 . . TRBV6-1 CASRPPGGANVLTF TGTGCCAGCAGGCCCCCGGGGGGGGCCAACGTCCTGACTTTC
TRBJ2-2 . TRBD2 TRBV7-3 CASSLTRTSGRGELFF TGTGCCAGCAGCTTAACCCGGACTAGCGGGAGGGGGGAGCTGTTTTTT
TRBJ2-6 . . TRBV19 CASSGGSGANVLTF TGTGCCAGTAGCGGGGGCTCTGGGGCCAACGTCCTGACTTTC
TRBJ2-7 . TRBD2 TRBV18 CASSPPGRGQFSHEQYF TGTGCCAGCTCACCACCGGGGAGGGGCCAGTTTAGCCACGAGCAGTACTTC
TRBJ1-5 . TRBD1 TRBV7-9 CASSLGQGGDQPQHF TGTGCCAGCAGCTTAGGACAGGGGGGGGATCAGCCCCAGCATTTT